This is a list of T cell receptor beta chains from one sample in a study of CD8+ T cells in alopecia areata. Libraries were prepared by immunoSEQ multiplex PCR; TCRdb keeps only in-frame clonotypes and omits some of them. The repertoire consists of approximately 98,000 clones, with roughly 55% occurring once and the leading ten covering roughly 25%. Sequenced material: NKG2D-low CD8+ T cells sorted from blood. These receptors came from a human donor with alopecia areata. Both conserved end residues are part of each CDR3. D genes are given only for firm matches. Size is omitted from some rows. Given values are once, few, many or a class for expanded clones.

D	V	size	J	CDR3	DNA
NA	TRBV13	few	TRBJ1-5	CASSFAGSGGNQPQHF	TGTGCCAGCAGCTTCGCGGGGTCGGGGGGCAATCAGCCCCAGCATTTT
TRBD2	TRBV4-2	NA	TRBJ2-1	CASSQDPSGPSYNEQFF	TGTGCCAGCAGCCAAGACCCTAGCGGGCCATCCTACAATGAGCAGTTCTTC
NA	TRBV6-1	NA	TRBJ2-7	CASSEAGGPGEQYF	TGTGCCAGCAGTGAAGCGGGAGGACCTGGCGAGCAGTACTTC
NA	TRBV27	NA	TRBJ2-7	CASSPRGYYEQYF	TGTGCCAGCAGTCCAAGGGGGTACTACGAGCAGTACTTC
TRBD1	TRBV6-1	NA	TRBJ2-7	CASSEVMGQASEQYF	TGTGCCAGCAGTGAGGTTATGGGACAGGCGAGCGAGCAGTACTTC
TRBD1	TRBV27	NA	TRBJ1-2	CASSSPGQDSYGYTF	TGTGCCAGCAGCTCCCCCGGACAGGACTCCTATGGCTACACCTTC
NA	TRBV29-1	few	TRBJ2-7	CSVEPLKGSSYEQYF	TGCAGCGTTGAACCTTTAAAGGGGAGCTCCTACGAGCAGTACTTC
NA	TRBV11-2	few	TRBJ2-7	CASSLDHGASLFEQYF	TGTGCCAGCAGCTTAGATCACGGGGCCTCCCTCTTCGAGCAGTACTTC
NA	TRBV30	few	TRBJ1-1	CAGSPGTEAFF	TGTGCCGGCAGCCCGGGGACTGAAGCTTTCTTT
TRBD1	TRBV14	NA	TRBJ1-2	CASSRRTGGYGYTF	TGTGCCAGCAGCCGAAGGACAGGGGGCTATGGCTACACCTTC
NA	TRBV14	NA	TRBJ1-2	CASRGARQEYTF	TGTGCCAGCAGAGGAGCTAGACAGGAATACACCTTC
NA	TRBV6-1	NA	TRBJ2-5	CASSAYQETQYF	TGTGCCAGCAGTGCTTACCAAGAGACCCAGTACTTC
NA	TRBV27	NA	TRBJ2-1	CATRGGNEQFF	TGTGCCACCCGAGGGGGAAATGAGCAGTTCTTC
NA	TRBV18	NA	TRBJ1-1	CASSPRDITEAFF	TGTGCCAGCTCACCACGGGACATCACTGAAGCTTTCTTT
NA	TRBV7-8	NA	TRBJ1-5	CASSLSQGNQPQHF	TGTGCCAGCAGCTTAAGTCAGGGCAATCAGCCCCAGCATTTT
NA	TRBV19	NA	TRBJ1-1	CASSPIWAAGLRFEAFF	TGTGCCAGTAGTCCTATCTGGGCGGCAGGCCTACGCTTTGAAGCTTTCTTT
NA	TRBV4-1	NA	TRBJ1-1	CASSQASRALVGEAFF	TGCGCCAGCAGCCAAGCTTCCCGGGCCCTGGTTGGGGAAGCTTTCTTT
NA	TRBV23-1	NA	TRBJ2-1	CASSQLNFRVPYNEQFF	TGCGCCAGCAGTCAACTTAACTTCAGGGTCCCCTACAATGAGCAGTTCTTC
NA	TRBV29-1	NA	TRBJ1-2	CSVDFVGSSYGYTF	TGCAGCGTTGATTTTGTCGGGAGCAGCTATGGCTACACCTTC
TRBD2	TRBV27	NA	TRBJ2-7	CASSPGGVLSEQYF	TGTGCCAGCAGTCCCGGGGGGGTCCTTTCCGAGCAGTACTTC
NA	TRBV15	NA	TRBJ2-1	CATSRDLGEQFF	TGTGCCACCAGCAGAGATCTCGGTGAGCAGTTCTTC
TRBD1	TRBV28	few	TRBJ2-7	CASSLGQGYEQYF	TGTGCCAGCAGTTTGGGACAGGGCTACGAGCAGTACTTC
TRBD2	TRBV7-9	NA	TRBJ2-1	CASSSQTSAYNEQFF	TGTGCCAGCAGCTCCCAAACTAGCGCTTACAATGAGCAGTTCTTC
NA	TRBV23-1	few	TRBJ1-5	CASSQNRGNNQPQHF	TGCGCCAGCAGTCAGAATAGGGGGAACAATCAGCCCCAGCATTTT
NA	TRBV15	few	TRBJ2-7	CATSRRDQEEQYF	TGTGCCACCAGCAGAAGGGACCAGGAGGAGCAGTACTTC
TRBD1	TRBV7-9	few	TRBJ2-2	CASSFGQVAGELFF	TGTGCCAGCAGCTTCGGACAGGTGGCCGGGGAGCTGTTTTTT
TRBD2	TRBV5-6	NA	TRBJ2-1	CATQAGGYYQQFF	TGTGCCACCCAAGCGGGAGGGTATTACCAGCAGTTCTTC
TRBD1	TRBV19	NA	TRBJ2-1	CASSPRGIWDNEQFF	TGTGCCAGTAGTCCCAGGGGGATTTGGGACAATGAGCAGTTCTTC
NA	TRBV27	NA	TRBJ1-2	CASSWTPNYGYTF	TGTGCCAGCAGTTGGACACCAAACTATGGCTACACCTTC
NA	TRBV4-2	NA	TRBJ1-2	CASSQDETGPNYGYTF	TGTGCCAGCAGCCAAGATGAAACGGGACCCAACTATGGCTACACCTTC
NA	TRBV9	NA	TRBJ1-1	CASPRGDTEAFF	TGTGCCTCTCCCAGGGGAGACACTGAAGCTTTCTTT
TRBD2	TRBV30	few	TRBJ2-1	CAWREALAGFHNEQFF	TGTGCCTGGAGGGAAGCACTAGCGGGATTTCACAATGAGCAGTTCTTC
TRBD2	TRBV6-5	NA	TRBJ2-1	CASSYSIGRVYNEQFF	TGTGCCAGCAGTTACTCGATCGGGAGGGTATACAATGAGCAGTTCTTC
NA	TRBV7-9	NA	TRBJ2-1	CASSLKRDSYNEQFF	TGTGCCAGCAGCTTAAAAAGGGACTCCTACAATGAGCAGTTCTTC
NA	TRBV27	few	TRBJ2-2	CASSLLGNGELFF	TGTGCCAGCAGCCTCCTGGGGAACGGGGAGCTGTTTTTT
TRBD2	TRBV7-2	NA	TRBJ2-3	CASSLSGLAGRVDTQYF	TGTGCCAGCAGCTTAAGTGGACTAGCGGGAAGAGTGGATACGCAGTATTTT
TRBD1	TRBV5-1	NA	TRBJ1-2	CASSSNRGIDYGYTF	TGCGCCAGCAGCTCAAACAGGGGGATAGACTATGGCTACACCTTC
TRBD1	TRBV19	few	TRBJ1-1	CASRSSRGTEAFF	TGTGCCAGTAGGTCAAGCAGGGGGACTGAAGCTTTCTTT
TRBD1	TRBV27	NA	TRBJ2-1	CASSFGTAALNEQFF	TGTGCCAGCAGTTTCGGGACAGCGGCTCTCAATGAGCAGTTCTTC
NA	TRBV29-1	few	TRBJ1-2	CSVLPGHLNYGYTF	TGCAGCGTTCTACCGGGACACCTAAACTATGGCTACACCTTC
TRBD1	TRBV6-5	NA	TRBJ2-7	CASSNRQGLYF	TGTGCCAGCAGTAACCGACAGGGCCTGTACTTC
NA	TRBV4-1	NA	TRBJ2-1	CASSQDFGPGNEQFF	TGCGCCAGCAGCCAAGATTTTGGCCCGGGGAATGAGCAGTTCTTC
NA	TRBV19	NA	TRBJ2-1	CASSPWTGRGEQFF	TGTGCCAGTAGTCCATGGACAGGGAGGGGTGAGCAGTTCTTC
NA	TRBV7-8	NA	TRBJ1-5	CASSLGQGHVGNQPQHF	TGTGCCAGCAGCTTAGGCCAGGGGCATGTTGGCAATCAGCCCCAGCATTTT
NA	TRBV5-4	few	TRBJ2-3	CASSLLWGDTDTQYF	TGTGCCAGCAGCTTGCTCTGGGGGGACACAGATACGCAGTATTTT
NA	TRBV13	NA	TRBJ1-2	CASSLGGSGYGYTF	TGTGCCAGCAGCTTAGGCGGGAGCGGCTATGGCTACACCTTC